This TCR beta chain was retrieved from a study of OX40 agonist ivuxolimab in advanced cancers. Turning to the overall study: Ivuxolimab was a fully human IgG2 agonistic monoclonal antibody targeting the costimulatory receptor OX40 (CD134). The purpose of peripheral TCRbeta sequencing was to test whether ivuxolimab changed TCR sequence diversity and led to clonal T-cell expansion. Patients were allowed to have had prior anti-PD-1, anti-PD-L1 or anti-CTLA-4 therapy, and 30% to 40% of the dose-escalation patients had previously received checkpoint inhibitors. Of the 50 to 55 patients in dose escalation, around 19 had hepatocellular carcinoma, roughly 15 had melanoma, 9 had renal cell carcinoma and 9 had head and neck cancer. Intravenous ivuxolimab was administered to patients every 2 weeks at six dose levels: 0.01, 0.1, 0.3, 1.5, 3 and 10 mg/kg. The paper describes the monotherapy dose-escalation part (N of about 47 patients) of the phase I trial of ivuxolimab. Three dose-escalation patients achieved partial responses, one with hepatocellular carcinoma and two with cutaneous melanoma. The dose-escalation cohort was 80% to 90% male with a mean age of around 64 years, ranging from roughly 23 to 80. The paper as a whole reports these results and caveats: Low levels of normalized T-cell clonal expansion were also shown by some nonresponding patients. Which antigens the clonally expanded peripheral T cells were specific for was not determined. On average, CD8+ T cells showed more expanded clones than CD4+ T cells after ivuxolimab. Partial responders in the 0.1-3.0 mg/kg groups had among the lowest normalized peripheral clonal expansion, especially among CD8+ T cells. At doses from 0.1 to 3.0 mg/kg, clonal expansion was seen in both CD4+ and CD8+ blood T cells between baseline and week 6.

To sequence the TCRbeta CDR3 region, genomic DNA was isolated from the sorted cells. TCRbeta CDR3 regions were sequenced using the immunoSEQ Assay. TCRdb obtained this table from immuneACCESS and retained in-frame rearrangements with V and J assigned. These tables miss some clones; where compared with another copy, unresolved V genes account for less than half of the shortfall, and the remainder is unexplained. Counted in this sample were about 41,000 clones; approximately 88% of them appeared once. Together, the top ten hold over 20% of the sample. Patients with autoimmune disease history or receiving systemic immunosuppression were excluded from the trial. Peripheral blood for TCR sequencing was collected from all dose cohorts at baseline, on cycle 4 day 1, and on cycle 7 day 1. Samples came from an open-label, multicenter, first-in-human phase I dose-escalation trial of ivuxolimab. The trial enrolled adults with locally advanced or metastatic head and neck squamous cell, hepatocellular, melanoma or renal cell carcinoma. Before TCR sequencing, CD4+ T cells and CD8+ T cells were sorted from peripheral blood as separate populations.

As to this clone: Its antigen is still unknown. No clone much larger than this one lies a single base away; base qualities are absent.

The germline V gene (reference sequence) specifies MNHNY as CDR1 and SVGAGI as CDR2. Compared with germline, V lacks 5 bases and J lacks 8 bases; bases without a gene match: 5. The CDR3 measures 14 amino acids from cysteine to phenylalanine. Only the CDR3 DNA stays, 42 bases, in frame from base 1. This clonotype was obtained from an adult with an advanced solid tumor such as melanoma, head and neck, liver or kidney cancer. The sample was CD4+ or CD8+ T cells sorted from blood, taken in a trial of the OX40 agonist ivuxolimab. Here the chain combines TRBV6-6 and TRBJ2-1, and TRBD2 aligns with 11 junction nucleotides. The nucleotide sequence is TGTGCCAGCAGTCCCCTACTAGCGGGAGATGAGCAGTTCTTC. Its protein product is CASSPLLAGDEQFF.